This entry concerns a single T cell receptor (beta chain). What it binds is not known. The entry originates in a study of cytotoxic CD8 clonotypes in ibrutinib-treated CLL. A 1 in 200,000 to 1 in 1 million T cell depth was the sequencing target. Data came from immunoSEQ multiplex PCR; TCRdb stores just in-frame clones and leaves some out. In the table there are 30,000 or so clones, around 76% of which are singletons. The TCR beta libraries used about 2 micrograms of genomic DNA that came from cryopreserved PBMCs. Whole-study results and caveats: Baseline clonality, higher than in age-matched healthy donors, tracked circulating CD8+ T-cell counts. Under therapy, public clonotypes either contracted or stayed stable, and they were uncommon.

Sequencing used PBMCs, obtained after 36 months of ibrutinib treatment. The sequence came from a human donor with chronic lymphocytic leukemia.

The CDR3 DNA follows: TGTGCCAGCTCACCAGACCTAGCGGGGGGATACAATGAGCAGTTCTTC. Its translation is CASSPDLAGGYNEQFF. V usage is TRBV18 and J usage is TRBJ2-1; 11 positions match TRBD2. This CDR3 region has 16 residues. The trim removed 2 bases at V and 4 bases at J, leaving 4 bases unmatched. Germline V lookup: CDR1 KGHSH, CDR2 LQKENI.